This is a list of T cell receptor beta chains from one sample in a study of identical twins. TCRdb passed the 5' RACE reads through MiXCR, listing each CDR3 protein once. Here the sample spans 570,000 or so distinct CDR3 sequences, approximately 9.6% being singletons. The same data also went into a second study, on yellow fever vaccine responses in identical twins.

Sequenced material: PBMCs. These receptor sequences come from a young woman in good health. Both conserved end residues are trimmed from each CDR3. D genes are given only for firm matches.

TRBV12-3/TRBV12-4	TRBD1	TRBJ2-7	ASSLGMGDRAYEQY
TRBV20-1	.	TRBJ2-3	SARPAPADTQY
TRBV5-1	TRBD2	TRBJ2-3	ASSLASGGSPATQY
TRBV5-6	.	TRBJ1-1	ASSRKLNTEAF
TRBV4-2	.	TRBJ1-5	ASSPARGEDSNQPQH
TRBV2	TRBD2	TRBJ2-1	ASETWGTRDYNEQF
TRBV25-1	.	TRBJ1-4	ASSERGMGGDEKLF
TRBV9	.	TRBJ1-4	ASSPQGHEKLF
TRBV29-1	TRBD2	TRBJ2-1	SIGQGVSLAGGLSSYNEQF
TRBV7-9	TRBD1	TRBJ2-1	ASSRGMGQGNEQF
TRBV2	TRBD2	TRBJ2-5	ASKYTGRDQETQY
TRBV24-1	TRBD1	TRBJ1-5	ATSGPGQGSNQPQH
TRBV5-1	.	TRBJ2-1	ASSEGFYEQF
TRBV7-2	TRBD2	TRBJ2-7	ASSGLGLAREQY
TRBV20-1	.	TRBJ1-1	SAREGRWSTEAF
TRBV7-9	TRBD2	TRBJ2-1	ASSPGTRGSNEQF
TRBV20-1	.	TRBJ1-5	SAREALGVQPQH
TRBV21-1	.	TRBJ1-6	ASSKGRILGNSPLH
TRBV6-2/TRBV6-3	.	TRBJ2-5	ASSYPDPRQTQY
TRBV12-3/TRBV12-4	.	TRBJ2-3	ASSRSGLIPSTDTQY
TRBV5-1	.	TRBJ1-2	ASSFGTVYGYT
TRBV7-3	TRBD2	TRBJ2-3	ASSPTRLAGGSDTQY
TRBV10-3	.	TRBJ2-1	AIRASNEQF
TRBV20-1	.	TRBJ2-3	SASELGTDTQY
TRBV12-3/TRBV12-4	TRBD2	TRBJ2-1	ASSPGLAGDSNEQF
TRBV11-2	TRBD2	TRBJ2-3	ASVRLAGGQTDTQY
TRBV2	.	TRBJ2-1	ASSKDPSSYNEQF